The 15 T cell receptor beta chains in this list originate from one sample, sequenced in a study of blood T cell repertoires in COVID-19. Profiling relied on immunoSEQ multiplex PCR, and the TCRdb table lists in-frame clones only, not all of them. The table has about 160,000 clones, 80% to 90% seen once. The material sequenced was peripheral blood. Every receptor here comes from a human donor in a cohort sampled during active COVID-19.

J is TRBJ2-3 and V is TRBV4-3; 12 positions match TRBD2. This CDR3 is built from 16 residues. V lost 0 bases to trimming and J lost 4 bases; unmatched junction nucleotides: 2. The germline CDR1 and CDR2 sequences are LGHNA and YSLEER. CDR3 sequence reads: CASSQDPSGGADTQYF. The DNA of the CDR3 is TGCGCCAGCAGCCAAGATCCTAGCGGGGGGGCAGATACGCAGTATTTT.

The rearrangement joins TRBV19 to TRBJ1-2, with D possibly being TRBD1 (6 bases). CDR3 length equals 14 residues. Trimming pared 4 bases from V and 1 base from J, leaving 10 bases between. CDR1 and CDR2 (germline): LNHDA, SQIVND (reference sequence). This CDR3 reads CASSRDRLNYGYTF. The CDR3 DNA is TGTGCCAGTAGTAGAGACAGGCTTAACTATGGCTACACCTTC.

This chain links TRBV24-1 with TRBJ1-5; D perhaps matches TRBD1 (5 bases). The CDR3 totals 14 residues. Deletions cut 4 bases from V and 6 bases from J, with 12 bases between. Per the germline V gene, CDR1 is KGHDR and CDR2 is SFDVKD. The CDR3 protein is CATSDRVVGQPQHF. The CDR3 nucleotides are TGTGCCACCAGTGACAGGGTCGTAGGTCAGCCCCAGCATTTT.

This clone was seen just once. The V and J genes are TRBV5-1 and TRBJ1-2; D gene uncertain. The V end was cut by 0 bases, the J end by 4 bases, with 10 bases between. CDR3 length: 14 amino acids. Germline V CDR1 and CDR2: SGHRS, YFSETQ. CDR3 loop: CASSLVESTYGYTF. The CDR3 bases are TGCGCCAGCAGCTTGGTTGAGTCCACCTATGGCTACACCTTC. Full variable domain (rest looked up from reference TRBV5-1 and TRBJ1-2): KAGVTQTPRYLIKTRGQQVTLSCSPISGHRSVSWYQQTPGQGLQFLFEYFSETQRNKGNFPGRFSGRQFSNSRSEMNVSTLELGDSALYLCASSLVESTYGYTFGSGTRLTVV.

The chain recombines TRBV5-8 with TRBJ1-2; perhaps TRBD1 as D (6 bases). V lost 8 bases and J 5 bases, leaving 13 bases between the germline ends. The CDR3 has 12 residues. Germline V CDR1 and CDR2: SGHTS, YDEGEE. The CDR3 region has the DNA TGTGCCAGAACCGGGACACTATATGGCTACACCTTC. As protein: CARTGTLYGYTF.

The chain is built from TRBV5-4 and TRBJ2-7; possible D gene TRBD2, 6 bases. Germline V gene sequence: CDR1 SGHNT, CDR2 YYREEE (reference sequence). CDR3 length: 15 amino acids. The V end lost 4 bases, the J end lost 3 bases, and 17 bases lay between the germline ends. CDR3 sequence: CASSILTSLNYEQYF. The CDR3 DNA reads TGTGCCAGCAGCATACTAACTAGCCTAAACTACGAGCAGTACTTC.

This chain joins TRBV9 and TRBJ2-3; 7 positions match TRBD2. The CDR3 has 14 amino acids. From germline, CDR1 is SGDLS and CDR2 YYNGEE. Germline trimming cut 4 bases from V and 4 bases from J; bases unmatched to any gene: 6. The CDR3 coding sequence is TGTGCCAGCAGCCCGCGGACTAGTTCAGATACGCAGTATTTT. Its translation is CASSPRTSSDTQYF.

The genes are TRBV7-2 and TRBJ1-3; 8 bases fit TRBD1. The CDR3 consists of 15 residues. After removal of 4 bases from V and 2 bases from J, the junction contained 4 bases not matched to a gene. Germline assignment: CDR1 SGHTA and CDR2 FQGNSA. The CDR3 DNA reads as TGTGCCAGCAGCTGGACAGGGCGCGCTGGAAACACCATATATTTT. Its protein product is CASSWTGRAGNTIYF.

The J gene is TRBJ2-7, the V gene TRBV11-2; the match to TRBD1 covers 7 bases. Per germline, CDR1 SGHAT and CDR2 FQNNGV. J was trimmed by 2 bases and V by 2 bases; bases with no gene match: 6. The CDR3 is made up of 15 amino acids. The CDR3: CASSLWQGDTYEQYF. The CDR3 bases are TGTGCCAGCAGCTTATGGCAGGGGGATACCTACGAGCAGTACTTC.

The chain combines TRBV7-2 with TRBJ2-6; D gene uncertain. V was trimmed by 5 bases and J by 0 bases, leaving 8 bases between them. The CDR3 has 15 amino acids. Germline CDR1 and CDR2: SGHTA and FQGNSA. The chain's CDR3 is CASSPIASGANVLTF. In DNA form, the CDR3 reads TGTGCCAGCAGCCCCATAGCCTCTGGGGCCAACGTCCTGACTTTC.

The chain couples TRBV7-9 to TRBJ1-1, with D perhaps TRBD1 (6 bases). The CDR3 is made up of 16 amino acids. CDR1 and CDR2 (germline): SEHNR, FQNEAQ (reference sequence). V was trimmed by 5 bases and J by 1 base, leaving 17 bases between them. CDR3 sequence reads: CASSRGAGTQNTEAFF. CDR3 nucleotides: TGTGCCAGCAGCCGGGGGGCGGGGACACAGAACACTGAAGCTTTCTTT.

The chain has TRBV2 and TRBJ1-5; tentative D call: TRBD1 (6 bases). The germline CDR1 and CDR2 sequences are SNHLY and FYNNEI. The V end lost 6 bases, the J end lost 3 bases, and 15 bases lay between the germline ends. This CDR3 contains 15 residues. Written as DNA, the CDR3 is TGTGCCAGCAGCGATCTACAGGGAGACAATCAGCCCCAGCATTTT. Its translation: CASSDLQGDNQPQHF.

This clone has more than one count but fewer than ten. The rearrangement uses TRBV11-3 and TRBJ2-3, with D maybe TRBD2 (6 bases). The CDR3 has 13 residues. Germline V gene data show CDR1 as SGHNT and CDR2 as YENEEA. Trimming stripped 4 bases from V and 6 bases from J, with 11 bases between. CDR3 bases: TGTGCCAGCAGCTCCACGGGGGTTGATACGCAGTATTTT. Translated, it gives CASSSTGVDTQYF.

The gene calls are TRBV29-1 and TRBJ2-5, with 7 bases that match TRBD1. Germline CDR1 and CDR2: SQVTM and ANQGSEA. Germline trimming cut 8 bases from V and 7 bases from J; bases unmatched to any gene: 13. The CDR3 is 13 residues long. For the CDR3, the DNA is TGCAGCCTATACCGCCGGACAGGCGGGACCCAGTACTTC. It specifies CSLYRRTGGTQYF.

The chain recombines TRBV19 with TRBJ2-5; tentatively, D is TRBD2 (6 bases). Deletions cut 3 bases from V and 5 bases from J, with 13 bases between. The CDR3 consists of 14 residues. Germline V gene sequence: CDR1 LNHDA, CDR2 SQIVND (reference sequence). CDR3 in amino acids: CASSIAGGTETQYF. DNA of the CDR3: TGTGCCAGTAGTATCGCCGGGGGAACTGAGACCCAGTACTTC.